This TCR beta chain was profiled in a study of blood T cells in healthy people across ages. Together with a sample-barcoded 5' primer, a J-beta primer mix was included in a second PCR lasting about 6 to 11 cycles. TCRdb itself ran the 5' RACE reads through MiXCR, one entry per CDR3 protein. The sample contains about 1.6 million distinct CDR3 sequences, about 35% of which appear only once. V lost 0 bases and J 9 bases, leaving 6 bases between the germline ends. CDR1 GTSNPN and CDR2 SVGIG come from the germline V gene (reference sequence). The CDR3 has 11 residues. The rearrangement links TRBV30 to TRBJ2-1, with D tentatively TRBD2 (5 bases). The receptor comes from a woman aged 25 to 39 in good health. Input material: blood. The DNA for the CDR3 is TGTGCCTGGAGTGTACGGGGTGAGCAGTTCTTC. Translation: CAWSVRGEQFF.